These T cell receptor beta chains were read from a single sample in a study of T cell repertoires in aging, cancer and after chemotherapy. TCRdb reanalysed the multiplex PCR reads using MiXCR and keeps one entry per CDR3 protein. The sample holds about 17,000 distinct CDR3 sequences; about 50% are singletons and the top ten take 8% to 11%. Sample: blood. These TCRs come from a human donor in good health. The CDR3 runs from the conserved cysteine through the conserved F or W. D genes are given only for firm matches. Where a row states a size, it is once, few, many or the class of an expanded clone; other rows omit it.

J gene: TRBJ1-5
D gene: -
V gene: TRBV6-5
clone size: -
CDR3 protein: CASSDGPNQPQHF
CDR3 DNA: TGTGCCAGCAGTGACGGGCCCAATCAGCCCCAGCATTTT

J gene: TRBJ1-2
D gene: -
V gene: TRBV18
clone size: -
CDR3 protein: CASSPDIDDYGYTF
CDR3 DNA: TGTGCCAGCTCACCGGACATTGACGATTATGGCTACACCTTC

J gene: TRBJ2-3
D gene: -
V gene: TRBV29-1
clone size: medium-sized
CDR3 protein: CSVEWVSTDTQYF
CDR3 DNA: TGCAGCGTTGAGTGGGTTAGCACAGATACGCAGTATTTT

J gene: TRBJ2-7
D gene: -
V gene: TRBV6-5
clone size: -
CDR3 protein: CASSYWGGTDSYEQYF
CDR3 DNA: TGTGCCAGCAGTTACTGGGGTGGGACTGATTCCTACGAGCAGTACTTC

J gene: TRBJ2-2
D gene: TRBD2
V gene: TRBV6-4
clone size: -
CDR3 protein: CASSDSGGGNTGELFF
CDR3 DNA: TGTGCCAGCAGTGACTCAGGCGGGGGGAACACCGGGGAGCTGTTTTTT

J gene: TRBJ2-1
D gene: -
V gene: TRBV6-1
clone size: -
CDR3 protein: CASGGAGTASYNEQFF
CDR3 DNA: TGTGCCAGCGGAGGGGCCGGGACGGCTTCCTACAATGAGCAGTTCTTC

J gene: TRBJ2-3
D gene: -
V gene: TRBV19
clone size: -
CDR3 protein: CASSPLSIGGADTQYF
CDR3 DNA: TGTGCCAGTAGCCCCTTATCCATCGGGGGAGCAGATACGCAGTATTTT

J gene: TRBJ1-4
D gene: -
V gene: TRBV27
clone size: -
CDR3 protein: CASSHGRTDEKLFF
CDR3 DNA: TGTGCCAGCAGTCATGGCAGGACGGACGAAAAACTGTTTTTT

J gene: TRBJ2-7
D gene: -
V gene: TRBV12-3/TRBV12-4
clone size: few
CDR3 protein: CASTPGQNYEQYF
CDR3 DNA: TGTGCCAGCACCCCAGGACAGAACTACGAGCAGTACTTC

J gene: TRBJ2-5
D gene: -
V gene: TRBV27
clone size: -
CDR3 protein: CASSGPYGTQYF
CDR3 DNA: TGTGCCAGCAGTGGTCCGTATGGGACCCAGTACTTC

J gene: TRBJ2-2
D gene: -
V gene: TRBV5-1
clone size: few
CDR3 protein: CASSLDITGELFF
CDR3 DNA: TGCGCCAGCAGCTTGGATATCACCGGGGAGCTGTTTTTT

J gene: TRBJ2-6
D gene: -
V gene: TRBV6-5
clone size: few
CDR3 protein: CASRREQASSGANVLTF
CDR3 DNA: TGTGCCAGCAGACGGGAACAGGCAAGCTCTGGGGCCAACGTCCTGACTTTC

J gene: TRBJ2-7
D gene: TRBD2
V gene: TRBV27
clone size: -
CDR3 protein: CASSPAGPGLVLNEQYF
CDR3 DNA: TGTGCCAGCAGTCCCGCCGGGCCGGGACTAGTCCTGAACGAGCAGTACTTC

J gene: TRBJ2-7
D gene: -
V gene: TRBV27
clone size: -
CDR3 protein: CASSTSGKGRSYEQYF
CDR3 DNA: TGTGCCAGCAGTACCTCAGGGAAAGGCCGCTCCTACGAGCAGTACTTC

J gene: TRBJ2-3
D gene: TRBD2
V gene: TRBV7-2
clone size: -
CDR3 protein: CASSLAGGGIGTDTQYF
CDR3 DNA: TGTGCCAGCAGCTTAGCGGGCGGGGGAATAGGCACAGATACGCAGTATTTT

J gene: TRBJ2-1
D gene: TRBD2
V gene: TRBV19
clone size: -
CDR3 protein: CASSPRTRSANEQFF
CDR3 DNA: TGTGCCAGTAGCCCCCGGACTAGATCGGCCAATGAGCAGTTCTTC

J gene: TRBJ2-2
D gene: -
V gene: TRBV19
clone size: few
CDR3 protein: CASSMGRNTGELFF
CDR3 DNA: TGTGCCAGTAGTATGGGGCGGAACACCGGGGAGCTGTTTTTT

J gene: TRBJ2-6
D gene: TRBD1
V gene: TRBV6-5
clone size: few
CDR3 protein: CASSYSGGQGPSGANVLTF
CDR3 DNA: TGTGCCAGCAGTTACTCAGGGGGACAGGGACCCTCTGGGGCCAACGTCCTGACTTTC

J gene: TRBJ2-2
D gene: -
V gene: TRBV6-4
clone size: -
CDR3 protein: CASSVTGTGELFF
CDR3 DNA: TGTGCCAGCAGTGTGACGGGAACCGGGGAGCTGTTTTTT

J gene: TRBJ2-2
D gene: -
V gene: TRBV19
clone size: -
CDR3 protein: CASSRRPGEVGELFF
CDR3 DNA: TGTGCCAGTAGTCGTCGACCGGGGGAGGTCGGGGAGCTGTTTTTT

J gene: TRBJ2-1
D gene: TRBD2
V gene: TRBV27
clone size: -
CDR3 protein: CASSTGLARNEQFF
CDR3 DNA: TGTGCCAGCAGTACTGGACTAGCGCGCAATGAGCAGTTCTTC

J gene: TRBJ2-5
D gene: -
V gene: TRBV11-1
clone size: medium-sized
CDR3 protein: CASSPIGRGQETQYF
CDR3 DNA: TGTGCCAGCAGCCCGATCGGTCGGGGCCAAGAGACCCAGTACTTC

J gene: TRBJ2-1
D gene: TRBD2
V gene: TRBV6-1
clone size: -
CDR3 protein: CASSEALAGGSYNEQFF
CDR3 DNA: TGTGCCAGCAGTGAAGCTCTAGCGGGAGGGTCCTACAATGAGCAGTTCTTC

J gene: TRBJ2-3
D gene: -
V gene: TRBV5-6
clone size: -
CDR3 protein: CASSYSGLTDTQYF
CDR3 DNA: TGTGCCAGCAGCTACTCGGGACTCACAGATACGCAGTATTTT

J gene: TRBJ2-2
D gene: -
V gene: TRBV15
clone size: -
CDR3 protein: CATRVLLGTGELFF
CDR3 DNA: TGTGCCACCAGGGTTCTATTGGGCACCGGGGAGCTGTTTTTT

J gene: TRBJ2-7
D gene: TRBD2
V gene: TRBV27
clone size: -
CDR3 protein: CASGRREGPGEQYF
CDR3 DNA: TGTGCCAGCGGACGAAGGGAGGGCCCAGGTGAGCAGTACTTC

J gene: TRBJ1-1
D gene: -
V gene: TRBV19
clone size: -
CDR3 protein: CASSISGQRATEAFF
CDR3 DNA: TGTGCCAGTAGTATTTCGGGGCAACGGGCCACTGAAGCTTTCTTT

J gene: TRBJ2-6
D gene: TRBD2
V gene: TRBV12-3/TRBV12-4
clone size: -
CDR3 protein: CASRPGLVLDGANVLTF
CDR3 DNA: TGTGCCAGCAGGCCGGGACTAGTCCTAGATGGGGCCAACGTCCTGACTTTC

J gene: TRBJ1-3
D gene: TRBD1
V gene: TRBV6-5
clone size: -
CDR3 protein: CASTSGTGTGNTIYF
CDR3 DNA: TGTGCCAGCACCTCCGGGACAGGGACTGGAAACACCATATATTTT

J gene: TRBJ2-1
D gene: TRBD2
V gene: TRBV12-3/TRBV12-4
clone size: -
CDR3 protein: CASRRLRGAGGLYNEQFF
CDR3 DNA: TGTGCCAGCAGACGTCTCCGGGGAGCGGGAGGTCTCTACAATGAGCAGTTCTTC

J gene: TRBJ2-7
D gene: TRBD1
V gene: TRBV29-1
clone size: -
CDR3 protein: CSVHGQGSNEQYF
CDR3 DNA: TGCAGCGTTCACGGACAGGGGAGCAACGAGCAGTACTTC

J gene: TRBJ1-5
D gene: -
V gene: TRBV30
clone size: -
CDR3 protein: CAWSQSGDQPQHF
CDR3 DNA: TGTGCCTGGAGTCAATCAGGGGATCAGCCCCAGCATTTT

J gene: TRBJ2-7
D gene: -
V gene: TRBV27
clone size: few
CDR3 protein: CASNLRGAYEQYF
CDR3 DNA: TGTGCCAGCAACTTGCGAGGGGCCTACGAGCAGTACTTC

J gene: TRBJ1-1
D gene: -
V gene: TRBV19
clone size: few
CDR3 protein: CASSPQRGYTEAFF
CDR3 DNA: TGTGCCAGTAGTCCCCAGAGGGGATACACTGAAGCTTTCTTT

J gene: TRBJ1-5
D gene: -
V gene: TRBV19
clone size: medium-sized
CDR3 protein: CASSGRSTEPQHF
CDR3 DNA: TGTGCCAGTAGCGGACGTAGCACAGAGCCCCAGCATTTT

J gene: TRBJ2-7
D gene: TRBD2
V gene: TRBV5-6
clone size: -
CDR3 protein: CASSLDPGGTYEQYF
CDR3 DNA: TGTGCCAGCAGCTTGGACCCGGGAGGAACCTACGAGCAGTACTTC

J gene: TRBJ1-4
D gene: TRBD1
V gene: TRBV27
clone size: -
CDR3 protein: CASSLRQGLLSSEKLFF
CDR3 DNA: TGTGCCAGCAGTCTCCGACAGGGACTGCTATCCTCTGAAAAACTGTTTTTT

J gene: TRBJ1-4
D gene: TRBD1
V gene: TRBV19
clone size: few
CDR3 protein: CASSIGQGVGEKLFF
CDR3 DNA: TGTGCCAGTAGTATCGGACAGGGAGTAGGCGAAAAACTGTTTTTT

J gene: TRBJ2-7
D gene: -
V gene: TRBV19
clone size: -
CDR3 protein: CASSIAETGTYEQYF
CDR3 DNA: TGTGCCAGTAGTATCGCCGAGACAGGTACCTACGAGCAGTACTTC